This T cell receptor beta chain stems from a study of CXCR3-negative and CXCR3-positive naive CD8 T cells. The CDR3 extends over 14 amino acids. The germline CDR1 and CDR2 sequences are SGHVS and FQNEAQ. Libraries of TRB cDNA were made by 5' RACE and carried UMIs. TCRdb processed the 5' RACE reads again and assigns one entry to each CDR3 protein, with no DNA. This repertoire includes some 130,000 distinct CDR3 sequences. The J gene is TRBJ2-7, the V gene TRBV7-8. The sample was naive CXCR3- CD8+ T cells from blood. Subset indicated: CD45RO-CCR7+CD27+CD95- naive CD8+ T cells lacking CXCR3 (TNR3-). This sequence originates from a human donor in good health. Some clones in this sample may be carry-over from other donors' samples. The CDR3 loop is CASSDLNIPYEQYF.